This TCR beta chain was sequenced in a study of stem cell transplantation in POMP-related autoinflammatory disease. Points from the study as a whole: Patients with PRAID showed a restricted number of unique TRB V-J gene pairings. Across all analyzed T-cell subsets, patients with PRAID tended toward reduced diversity and increased clonality.

The CDR3 extends over 18 amino acids. CDR1 and CDR2 from the germline V gene are GTSNPN and SVGIG (reference sequence). As to this clone: Its antigen is not identified.

PRAID combined immunodeficiency and autoinflammation. Assay: immunoSEQ multiplex PCR; the TCRdb copy retains only in-frame clones and omits some. The sample yields fewer than 30,000 clones, roughly 80% seen once. The rearrangement uses TRBV30 and TRBJ2-5; 12 bases fit TRBD2. Gene TRBJ2-7 matches the end of the DNA better, so the J call may be wrong. The sequence derives from a human donor with POMP-related autoinflammation and immune dysregulation (PRAID). The material sequenced was CD4+ T cells from PBMCs, taken before stem cell transplantation. The CDR3 region is CAWSVTSGGSSRGYEQYF. The CDR3 DNA follows: TGTGCCTGGAGTGTAACTAGCGGGGGGTCCTCTAGGGGCTACGAGCAGTACTTC.